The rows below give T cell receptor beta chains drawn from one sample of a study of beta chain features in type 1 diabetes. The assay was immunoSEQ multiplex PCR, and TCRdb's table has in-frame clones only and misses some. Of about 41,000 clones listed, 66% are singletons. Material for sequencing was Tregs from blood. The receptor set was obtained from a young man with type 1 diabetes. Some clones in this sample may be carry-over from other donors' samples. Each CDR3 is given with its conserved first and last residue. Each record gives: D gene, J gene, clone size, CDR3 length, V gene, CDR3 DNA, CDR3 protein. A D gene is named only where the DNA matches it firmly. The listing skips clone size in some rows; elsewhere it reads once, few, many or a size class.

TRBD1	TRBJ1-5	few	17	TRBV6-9	TGTGCCAGCAGTTATTCTGATGAACAGGGGCTCAATCAGCCCCAGCATTTT	CASSYSDEQGLNQPQHF
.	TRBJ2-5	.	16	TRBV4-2	TGTGCCAGCAGCCAGGCGCTGACAGGTTTTACAGAGACCCAGTACTTC	CASSQALTGFTETQYF
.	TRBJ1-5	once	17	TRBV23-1	TGCGCCAGCAGTCATACCGGGAGGTTCCTTAGCAATCAGCCCCAGCATTTT	CASSHTGRFLSNQPQHF
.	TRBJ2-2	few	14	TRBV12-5	TGTGCTAGTGCCTCGTGGGGCCGACGAGGGGAGCTGTTTTTT	CASASWGRRGELFF
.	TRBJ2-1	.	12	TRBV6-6	TGTGCCAGCAGCGAACAGAACAATGAGCAGTTCTTC	CASSEQNNEQFF
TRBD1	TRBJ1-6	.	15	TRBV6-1	TGTGCCAGCAAACCTGGGACAGGGGGCAATTCACCCCTCCACTTT	CASKPGTGGNSPLHF
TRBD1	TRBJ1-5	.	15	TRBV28	TGTGCCAGCAGGCTCCAGGGGGGATGGAGTCAGCCCCAGCATTTT	CASRLQGGWSQPQHF
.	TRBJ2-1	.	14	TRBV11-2	TGTGCCAGCAGCGGGGGGAGCTCCTACAATGAGCAGTTCTTC	CASSGGSSYNEQFF
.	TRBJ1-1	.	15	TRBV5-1	TGCGCCAGCAGCTTGGCCGGTGGGCTGAACACTGAAGCTTTCTTT	CASSLAGGLNTEAFF
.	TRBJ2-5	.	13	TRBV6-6	TGTGCCAGCAGACCGGGACTCCTCCAGACCCAGTACTTC	CASRPGLLQTQYF
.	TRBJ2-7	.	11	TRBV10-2	TGCGCCAGCAGTGAGCTTTCCGAGCAGTACTTC	CASSELSEQYF
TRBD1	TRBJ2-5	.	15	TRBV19	TGTGCCAGTAGTATTCCGAACAGGGGAAGAGAGACCCAGTACTTC	CASSIPNRGRETQYF
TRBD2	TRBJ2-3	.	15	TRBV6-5	TGTGCCAGCGCCTCTAGCGGGGGGCGCACAGATACGCAGTATTTT	CASASSGGRTDTQYF
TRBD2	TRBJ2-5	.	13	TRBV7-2	TGTGCCAGCAGCTCTAGCGGCCAAGAGACCCAGTACTTC	CASSSSGQETQYF
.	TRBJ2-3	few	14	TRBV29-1	TGCAGCGTTGGAGGTTCAACTATCACAGATACGCAGTATTTT	CSVGGSTITDTQYF
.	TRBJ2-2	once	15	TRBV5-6	TGTGCCAGCAGCTTGATGAGCCCTTACACCGGGGAGCTGTTTTTT	CASSLMSPYTGELFF
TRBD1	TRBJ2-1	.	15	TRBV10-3	TGTGCCACCACCTCCCCAGGGGGCACTGACAATGAGCAGTTCTTC	CATTSPGGTDNEQFF
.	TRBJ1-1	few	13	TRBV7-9	TGTGCCAGCAGCTCAGGCATGAACACTGAAGCTTTCTTT	CASSSGMNTEAFF
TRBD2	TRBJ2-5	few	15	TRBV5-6	TGTGCCAGCAGCTTGATCAGCGGGGGGGCGGAGACCCAGTACTTC	CASSLISGGAETQYF
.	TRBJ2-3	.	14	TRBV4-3	TGCGCCAGCAGCCCAGAGTGGGGCAGGGATACGCAGTATTTT	CASSPEWGRDTQYF
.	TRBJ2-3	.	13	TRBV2	TGTGCCAGCAGTGGGGGCCCCACAGATACGCAGTATTTT	CASSGGPTDTQYF
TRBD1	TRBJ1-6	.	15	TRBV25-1	TGTGCCAGCAGTGGCCCCGGGACAGCCCTTTCACCCCTCCACTTT	CASSGPGTALSPLHF
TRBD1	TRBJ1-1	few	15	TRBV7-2	TGTGCCAGCAGCTCCCGGACAGGGATGAACACTGAAGCTTTCTTT	CASSSRTGMNTEAFF
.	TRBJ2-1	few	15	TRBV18	TGTGCCAGCTCACCGCGGCACAACGAATACAATGAGCAGTTCTTC	CASSPRHNEYNEQFF
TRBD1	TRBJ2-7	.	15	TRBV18	TGTGCCAGCTCCCCCATAGGGACAGGGGGCAATGAGCAGTACTTC	CASSPIGTGGNEQYF
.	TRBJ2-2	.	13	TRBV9	TGTGCCAGCAGCGACACGAACACCGGGGAGCTGTTTTTT	CASSDTNTGELFF
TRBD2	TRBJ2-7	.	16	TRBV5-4	TGTGCCAGCAGCTCCAAACTAGCGGGGCCCACCTACGAGCAGTACTTC	CASSSKLAGPTYEQYF
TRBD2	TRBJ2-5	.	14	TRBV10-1	TGCGCCAGCAGTGAAAACATAGCGGGAGAGACCCAGTACTTC	CASSENIAGETQYF
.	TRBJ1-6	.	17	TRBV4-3	TGCGCCAGCAGCCGGGGCAGGGCTCTCTCCTATAATTCACCCCTCCACTTT	CASSRGRALSYNSPLHF
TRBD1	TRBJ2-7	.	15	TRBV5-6	TGTGCCAGCAGCCGGCGACAGGGTGGATCCTACGAGCAGTACTTC	CASSRRQGGSYEQYF
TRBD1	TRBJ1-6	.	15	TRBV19	TGTGCCAGTACCGCGGAAGGGACAGGGAATTCACCCCTCCACTTT	CASTAEGTGNSPLHF
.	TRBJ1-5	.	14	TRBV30	TGTGCCTGGAGTGTACTGGGGAGAAATCAGCCCCAGCATTTT	CAWSVLGRNQPQHF
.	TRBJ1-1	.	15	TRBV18	TGTGCCAGCTCACCACGGGAGGGGACGGGAACTGAAGCTTCCTTT	CASSPREGTGTEASF
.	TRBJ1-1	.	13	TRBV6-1	TGTGCCAGCACGGGTACGTTGATCACTGAAGCTTTCTTT	CASTGTLITEAFF
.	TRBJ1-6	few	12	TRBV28	TGTGCCAGCAGTTTGGAGGATTCACCCCTCCACTTT	CASSLEDSPLHF
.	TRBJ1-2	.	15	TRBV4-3	TGCGCCAGCAGCCAAGGGGCGGGGCGATTCTATGGCTACACCTTC	CASSQGAGRFYGYTF
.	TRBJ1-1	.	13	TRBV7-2	TGTGCCAGCAAAGGACAGCCGAACACTGAAGCTTTCTTT	CASKGQPNTEAFF
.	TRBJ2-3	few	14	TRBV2	TGTGCCAGCAGGGATGGACTTTCCACAGATACGCAGTATTTT	CASRDGLSTDTQYF
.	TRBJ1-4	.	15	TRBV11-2	TGTGCCAGCAGCTTTATCGGGCAGGGGTTAGAAAAACTGTTTTTT	CASSFIGQGLEKLFF